This T cell receptor beta chain is drawn from a study of T cell responses to AZD1222 COVID-19 vaccine. As concerns this clone: What it binds is unknown.

Here immunoSEQ multiplex PCR was the method, and the copy in TCRdb shows in-frame clones only, minus some. The sample contains some 80,000 clones, 90% of which appear only once. Study-wide findings and caveats: Elevations in Spike-specific TCR breadth and depth followed administration of two AZD1222 doses. No repertoire was sampled before or during the peak T cell response, only after it.

The CDR3 has 12 residues. V lost 7 bases, J lost 7 bases, and 8 bases lay in between. Per germline, CDR1 SGHTA and CDR2 FQGNSA. The V call is TRBV7-2, the J call TRBJ1-6, with D possibly TRBD1 on 6 matching bases. This sequence originates from an adult who received the AZD1222 COVID-19 vaccine. The starting material was peripheral blood, obtained 28 days after the second AZD1222 dose. CDR3 nucleotide sequence: TGTGCCAGCATCCAGGGGAATTCACCCCTCCACTTT. It encodes CASIQGNSPLHF.